Listed here are 8 T cell receptor beta chains from one sample, sequenced in a study of T cells after yellow fever vaccination. TCRdb reprocessed the 5' RACE reads with MiXCR, giving one entry per CDR3 protein. The sample records 250,000 to 300,000 distinct CDR3 sequences, around 5.3% being singletons. The specimen was CD4+ T cells sorted from PBMCs, collected on the day of the yellow fever booster vaccination. Source of these receptors: a man aged 18 to 30 who received the YFV17D yellow fever vaccine.

This clonotype has only a few counts. The chain has TRBV12-3 or TRBV12-4 and TRBJ2-7, with 7 nucleotides matching TRBD1. This CDR3 spans 13 amino acids. V trimming: 7 bases; J trimming: 2 bases; junction bases outside the gene matches: 5. The chain's CDR3 is CASKRTGPYEQYF. CDR3 coding DNA: TGTGCCAGCAAAAGGACAGGACCCTACGAGCAGTACTTC.

This clonotype was counted many times. J is TRBJ2-3 and V is TRBV20-1; perhaps TRBD1 as D (7 bases). Per the germline V gene, CDR1 is DFQATT and CDR2 is SNEGSKA (reference sequence). The CDR3 is made up of 13 amino acids. Deletions cut 5 bases from V and 4 bases from J, with 13 bases between. The chain's CDR3 is CSADTRGADTQYF. In DNA form, the CDR3 reads TGCAGTGCTGACACCAGGGGGGCAGATACGCAGTATTTT.

This clonotype was counted at least ten times. This chain joins TRBV6-1 and TRBJ2-7; D is possibly TRBD2 (5 bases). Germline CDR1 MNHNS, CDR2 SASEGT. The CDR3 totals 15 residues. V shed 1 base and J shed 4 bases, with 14 bases lying between them. The CDR3 loop reads CASSEEWMTGYEQYV. CDR3 nucleotides: TGTGCCAGCAGTGAAGAATGGATGACGGGGTACGAGCAGTACGTC.

The sample holds a few counts of this clonotype. The chain carries TRBV7-9 and TRBJ2-5; D not certain. CDR1 is SEHNR, CDR2 FQNEAQ, per germline (reference sequence). The CDR3 extends over 16 amino acids. Trimming stripped 5 bases from V and 1 base from J, with 17 bases between. DNA for the CDR3: TGTGCCAGCAGCCCGGACCGAGGCAGGACCCAAGAGACCCAGTACTTC. It translates to CASSPDRGRTQETQYF.

This clonotype has just a few counts. The V and J genes are TRBV5-1 and TRBJ2-7; D is perhaps TRBD1 or TRBD2 (6 bases each). Looked up from germline, CDR1 is SGHRS and CDR2 is YFSETQ. The CDR3 is 15 residues long. Trimming left V 4 bases short and J 3 bases short, with 17 bases between. The CDR3 nucleotides are TGCGCCAGCAGCCCGGGTCACAGGGACTTCTACGAGCAGTACTTC. Its protein product is CASSPGHRDFYEQYF.

The V and J genes are TRBV5-1 and TRBJ2-3; 9 bases fit TRBD1. V was pared by 5 bases and J by 0 bases, with 7 bases of the junction left unmatched. This CDR3 has 16 amino acids. CDR1 and CDR2 (germline): SGHRS, YFSETQ. The CDR3 here is CASSLAQGASTDTQYF. CDR3 nucleotides: TGCGCCAGCAGTCTCGCACAGGGGGCTAGCACAGATACGCAGTATTTT. The full variable domain, rest sourced from reference TRBV5-1 and TRBJ2-3, is KAGVTQTPRYLIKTRGQQVTLSCSPISGHRSVSWYQQTPGQGLQFLFEYFSETQRNKGNFPGRFSGRQFSNSRSEMNVSTLELGDSALYLCASSLAQGASTDTQYFGPGTRLTVL.

V gene TRBV6-5 combines with J gene TRBJ2-6, with D unclear. CDR1 MNHEY and CDR2 SVGAGI come from the germline V gene. The CDR3 extends over 14 amino acids. Trimming removed 6 bases at V and 2 bases at J, with 8 bases between. The CDR3 bases are TGTGCCAGCAGGAGCAGGCCTGGGGCCAACGTCCTGACTTTC. It specifies CASRSRPGANVLTF.

This clonotype was seen a handful of times. The J gene is TRBJ1-2, the V gene TRBV4-3, with a weak D call TRBD1 (5 bases). The CDR3 is 16 residues long. CDR1 is LGHNA and CDR2 is YSLEER in the germline V gene. The V end lost 1 base, the J end lost 0 bases, and 12 bases lay between the germline ends. In DNA form, the CDR3 reads TGCGCCAGCAGCCAAGCTCGCGGGGCCTCTAACTATGGCTACACCTTC. Translated, it gives CASSQARGASNYGYTF.